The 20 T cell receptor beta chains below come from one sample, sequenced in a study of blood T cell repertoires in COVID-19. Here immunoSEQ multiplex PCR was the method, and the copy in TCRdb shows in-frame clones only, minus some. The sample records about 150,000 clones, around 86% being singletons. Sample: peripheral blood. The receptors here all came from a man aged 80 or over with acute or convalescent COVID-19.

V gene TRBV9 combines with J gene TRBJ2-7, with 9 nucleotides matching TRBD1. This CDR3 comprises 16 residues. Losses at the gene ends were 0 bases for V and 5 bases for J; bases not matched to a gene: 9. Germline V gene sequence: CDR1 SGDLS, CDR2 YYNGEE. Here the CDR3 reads CASSVGAGQGGDEQYF. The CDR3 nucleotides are TGTGCCAGCAGCGTAGGGGCGGGACAGGGAGGCGACGAGCAGTACTTC.

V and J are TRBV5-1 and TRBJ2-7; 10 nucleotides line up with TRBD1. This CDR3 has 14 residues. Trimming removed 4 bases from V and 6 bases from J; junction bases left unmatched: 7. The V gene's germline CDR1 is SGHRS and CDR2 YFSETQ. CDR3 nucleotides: TGCGCCAGCAGCCCCCGGGACAGGGGTGCCGAGCAGTACTTC. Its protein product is CASSPRDRGAEQYF.

The CDR3 here is CASSLSTGNSPLHF. The CDR3 region has the DNA TGTGCCAGCAGCTTAAGTACCGGGAATTCACCCCTCCACTTT. The rearrangement joins TRBV7-3 to TRBJ1-6, with D hard to call. The CDR3 spans 14 residues. V gave up 1 base and J gave up 7 bases, with 8 bases separating them. Germline V gives CDR1 SGHTA, CDR2 FQGTGA.

The CDR3 here is CASSIRQGTSGNTIYF. DNA of the CDR3: TGTGCCAGTAGTATCCGACAGGGCACAAGCGGAAACACCATATATTTT. The chain carries TRBV19 and TRBJ1-3, with 7 bases that match TRBD1. CDR1 and CDR2 from the germline V gene are LNHDA and SQIVND (reference sequence). The CDR3 has 16 residues. The V and J ends lost 3 bases and 4 bases, in that order; junction bases with no gene match: 9.

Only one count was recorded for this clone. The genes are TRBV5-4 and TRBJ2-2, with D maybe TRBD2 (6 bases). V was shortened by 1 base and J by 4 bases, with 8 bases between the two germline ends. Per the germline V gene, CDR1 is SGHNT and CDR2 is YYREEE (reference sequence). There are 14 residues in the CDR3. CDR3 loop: CASSLLGGTGELFF. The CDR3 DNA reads TGTGCCAGCAGCTTGCTCGGGGGCACCGGGGAGCTGTTTTTT.

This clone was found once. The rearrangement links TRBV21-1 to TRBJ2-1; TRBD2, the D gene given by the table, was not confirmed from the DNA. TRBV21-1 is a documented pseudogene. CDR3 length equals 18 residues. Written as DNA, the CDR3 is TGTGCCAGCAGCAAAAACCAGACAACTAGCGGGAGGTCCAATGAGCAGTTCTTC. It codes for CASSKNQTTSGRSNEQFF.

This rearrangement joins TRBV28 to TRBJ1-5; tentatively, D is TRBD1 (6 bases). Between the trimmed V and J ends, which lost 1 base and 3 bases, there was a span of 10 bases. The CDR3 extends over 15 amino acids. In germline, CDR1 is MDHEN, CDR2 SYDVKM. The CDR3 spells CASSLSGAFNQPQHF. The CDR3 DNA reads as TGTGCCAGCAGTTTATCAGGGGCGTTCAATCAGCCCCAGCATTTT.

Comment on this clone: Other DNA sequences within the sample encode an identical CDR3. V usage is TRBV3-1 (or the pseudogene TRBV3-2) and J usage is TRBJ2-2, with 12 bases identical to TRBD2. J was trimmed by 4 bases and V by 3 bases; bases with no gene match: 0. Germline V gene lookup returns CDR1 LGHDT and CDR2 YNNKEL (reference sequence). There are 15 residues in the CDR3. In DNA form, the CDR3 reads TGTGCCAGCAGCCAGGGACTAGCGGGCACCGGGGAGCTGTTTTTT. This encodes CASSQGLAGTGELFF.

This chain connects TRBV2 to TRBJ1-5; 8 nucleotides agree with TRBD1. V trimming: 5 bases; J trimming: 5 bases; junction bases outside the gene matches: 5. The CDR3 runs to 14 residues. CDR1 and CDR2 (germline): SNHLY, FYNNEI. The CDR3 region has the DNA TGTGCCAGCAGTCGGGACAGGCGAGATCAGCCCCAGCATTTT. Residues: CASSRDRRDQPQHF.

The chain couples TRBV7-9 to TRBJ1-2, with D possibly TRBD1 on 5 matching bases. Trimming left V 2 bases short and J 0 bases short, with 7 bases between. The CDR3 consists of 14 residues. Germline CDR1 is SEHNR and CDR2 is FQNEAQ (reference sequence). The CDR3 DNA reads TGTGCCAGCAGCTTACAGGGTTCTAACTATGGCTACACCTTC. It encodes CASSLQGSNYGYTF.

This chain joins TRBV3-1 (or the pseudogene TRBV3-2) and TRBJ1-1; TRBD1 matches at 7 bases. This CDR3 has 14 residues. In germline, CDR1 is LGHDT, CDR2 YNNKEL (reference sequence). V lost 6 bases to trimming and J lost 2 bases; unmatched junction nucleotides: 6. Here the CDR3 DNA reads TGTGCCAGCAGTCTCGGACAGGTTAACACTGAAGCTTTCTTT. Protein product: CASSLGQVNTEAFF.

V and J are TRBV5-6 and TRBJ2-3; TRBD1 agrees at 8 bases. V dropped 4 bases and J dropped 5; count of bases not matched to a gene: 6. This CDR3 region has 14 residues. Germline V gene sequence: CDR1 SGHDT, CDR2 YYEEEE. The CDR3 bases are TGTGCCAGCAGCCCAACACAGGGGGGAGATACGCAGTATTTT. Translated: CASSPTQGGDTQYF. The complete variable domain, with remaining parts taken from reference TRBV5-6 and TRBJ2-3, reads DAGVTQSPTHLIKTRGQQVTLRCSPKSGHDTVSWYQQALGQGPQFIFQYYEEEERQRGNFPDRFSGHQFPNYSSELNVNALLLGDSALYLCASSPTQGGDTQYFGPGTRLTVL.

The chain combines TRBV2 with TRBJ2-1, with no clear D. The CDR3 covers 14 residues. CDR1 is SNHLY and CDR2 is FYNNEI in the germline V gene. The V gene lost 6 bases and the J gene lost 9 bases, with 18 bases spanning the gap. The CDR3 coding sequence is TGTGCCAGCAGCTTAGGTCGTTGGGCTCCTGAGCAGTTCTTC. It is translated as CASSLGRWAPEQFF.

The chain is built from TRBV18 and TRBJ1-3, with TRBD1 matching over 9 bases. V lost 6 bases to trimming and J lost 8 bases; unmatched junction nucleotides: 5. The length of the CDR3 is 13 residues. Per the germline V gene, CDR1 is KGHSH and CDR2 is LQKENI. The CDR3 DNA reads TGTGCCAGCTCGCCGACAGGGGGATACACCATATATTTT. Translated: CASSPTGGYTIYF. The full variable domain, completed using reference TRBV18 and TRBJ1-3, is NAGVMQNPRHLVRRRGQEARLRCSPMKGHSHVYWYRQLPEEGLKFMVYLQKENIIDESGMPKERFSAEFPKEGPSILRIQQVVRGDSAAYFCASSPTGGYTIYFGEGSWLTVV.

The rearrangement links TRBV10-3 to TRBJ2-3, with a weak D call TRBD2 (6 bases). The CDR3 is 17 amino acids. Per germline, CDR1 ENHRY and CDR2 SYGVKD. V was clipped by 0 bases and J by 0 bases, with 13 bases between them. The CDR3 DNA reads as TGTGCCATCAGTGAGTCGGGCCCTAGCGTTAGCACAGATACGCAGTATTTT. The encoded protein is CAISESGPSVSTDTQYF.

CDR3 residues: CASSLVRGQGGGETQYF. The CDR3, as DNA: TGTGCCAGCAGCTTGGTGAGGGGACAGGGAGGGGGAGAGACCCAGTACTTC. V and J are TRBV5-4 and TRBJ2-5; 9 bases are shared with TRBD1. Per germline, CDR1 SGHNT and CDR2 YYREEE (reference sequence). The CDR3 has 17 amino acids. V dropped 0 bases and J dropped 4; count of bases not matched to a gene: 10.

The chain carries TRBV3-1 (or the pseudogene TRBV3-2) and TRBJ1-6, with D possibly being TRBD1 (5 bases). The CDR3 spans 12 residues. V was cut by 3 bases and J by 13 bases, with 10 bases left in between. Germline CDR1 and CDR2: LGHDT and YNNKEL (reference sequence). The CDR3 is CASSQGLGPLHF. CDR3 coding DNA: TGTGCCAGCAGCCAGGGACTTGGGCCCCTCCACTTT.

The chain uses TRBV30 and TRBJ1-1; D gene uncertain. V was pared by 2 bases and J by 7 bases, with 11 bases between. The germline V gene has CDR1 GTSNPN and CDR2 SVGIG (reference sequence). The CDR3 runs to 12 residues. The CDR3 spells CAWSIRGGEAFF. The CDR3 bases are TGTGCCTGGAGTATCCGGGGTGGTGAAGCTTTCTTT.

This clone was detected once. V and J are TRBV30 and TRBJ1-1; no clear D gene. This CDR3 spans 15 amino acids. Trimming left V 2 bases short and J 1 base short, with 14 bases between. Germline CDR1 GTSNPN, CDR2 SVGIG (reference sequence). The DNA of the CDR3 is TGTGCCTGGAGTACTTTACTACTCGGGAACACTGAAGCTTTCTTT. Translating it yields CAWSTLLLGNTEAFF.

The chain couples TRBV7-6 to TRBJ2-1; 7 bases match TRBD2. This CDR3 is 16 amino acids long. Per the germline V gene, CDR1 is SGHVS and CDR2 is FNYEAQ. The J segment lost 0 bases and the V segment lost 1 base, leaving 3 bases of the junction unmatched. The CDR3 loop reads CASSLETSSSYNEQFF. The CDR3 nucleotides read TGTGCCAGCAGCTTAGAGACTAGCTCCTCCTACAATGAGCAGTTCTTC.